This T cell receptor beta chain derives from a study of shared clonotypes between healthy human individuals. Germline V gives CDR1 SGHAT, CDR2 FQNNGV. The CDR3 runs to 15 residues. V lost 5 bases to trimming and J lost 5 bases; unmatched junction nucleotides: 7. TCRdb's table, derived via immunoSEQ multiplex PCR, lists solely in-frame clones and lacks some. The table records around 100,000 clones, 65% to 75% of them present only once. This clone has only a few counts. The chain couples TRBV11-2 to TRBJ2-7; 12 nucleotides line up with TRBD2. Material for sequencing was memory CD8+ T cells sorted from blood. Subset described: CD45RO+ cells pooled with CCR7-negative TemRA cells. This receptor was taken from a woman aged 25 to 39 in good health. DNA of the CDR3: TGTGCCAGCAGCCCCGGGACTAGCGGGTTAAACGAGCAGTACTTC. Translating gives CASSPGTSGLNEQYF. Full variable domain (rest looked up from reference TRBV11-2 and TRBJ2-7): EAGVAQSPRYKIIEKRQSVAFWCNPISGHATLYWYQQILGQGPKLLIQFQNNGVVDDSQLPKDRFSAERLKGVDSTLKIQPAKLEDSAVYLCASSPGTSGLNEQYFGPGTRLTVT.